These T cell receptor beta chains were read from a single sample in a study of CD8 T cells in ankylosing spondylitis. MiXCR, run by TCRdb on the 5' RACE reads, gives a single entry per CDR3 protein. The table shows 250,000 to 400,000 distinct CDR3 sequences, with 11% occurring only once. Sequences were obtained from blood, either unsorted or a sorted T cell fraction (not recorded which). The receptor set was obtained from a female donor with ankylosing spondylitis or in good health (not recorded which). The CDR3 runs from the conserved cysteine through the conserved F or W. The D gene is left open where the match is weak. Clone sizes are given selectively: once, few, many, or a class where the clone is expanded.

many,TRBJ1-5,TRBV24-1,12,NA,CATSDSLGPQHF,TGTGCCACCAGTGATTCCCTAGGGCCCCAGCATTTT
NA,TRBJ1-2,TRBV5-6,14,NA,CASMRFMAAAGYTF,TGTGCCAGCATGAGGTTTATGGCCGCCGCCGGCTACACCTTC
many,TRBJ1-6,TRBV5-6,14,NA,CASSGDRRNSPLHF,TGTGCCAGCAGTGGAGACAGGCGAAATTCACCCCTCCACTTT
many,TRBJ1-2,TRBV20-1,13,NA,CSAVGRNDYGYTF,TGCAGTGCCGTAGGTAGGAATGACTATGGCTACACCTTC
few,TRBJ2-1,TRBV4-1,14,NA,CASSQEPLNNEQFF,TGCGCCAGCAGCCAAGAGCCCCTAAACAATGAGCAGTTCTTC
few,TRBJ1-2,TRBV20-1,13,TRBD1,CSASQGAADGYTF,TGCAGTGCTAGTCAGGGGGCGGCAGACGGCTACACCTTC
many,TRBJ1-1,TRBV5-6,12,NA,CASSWTSTEAFF,TGTGCCAGCAGTTGGACAAGCACTGAAGCTTTCTTT
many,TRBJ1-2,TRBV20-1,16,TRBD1,CSARGGQGPINYGYTF,TGCAGTGCTAGAGGGGGACAGGGCCCGATTAACTATGGCTACACCTTC
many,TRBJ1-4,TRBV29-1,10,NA,CSVGRGGQYF,TGCAGCGTCGGGAGAGGTGGGCAATATTTT
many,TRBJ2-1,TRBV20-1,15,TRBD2,CSARVLAGAKDEQFF,TGCAGTGCTAGAGTACTAGCGGGGGCCAAGGATGAGCAGTTCTTC
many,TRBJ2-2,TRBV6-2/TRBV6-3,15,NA,CASSRAAGRTGELFF,TGTGCCAGCAGTAGGGCGGCAGGGAGGACCGGGGAGCTGTTTTTT
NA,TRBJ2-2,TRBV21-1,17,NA,CASSKAWQRGPAGELFF,TGTGCCAGCAGCAAAGCCTGGCAGAGGGGCCCAGCCGGGGAGCTGTTTTTT
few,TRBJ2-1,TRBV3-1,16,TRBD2,CASSLLAGLLYNEQFF,TGTGCCAGCAGCCTCTTAGCGGGACTCCTCTACAATGAGCAGTTCTTC
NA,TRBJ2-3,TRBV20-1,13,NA,CSGISGSTDTQYF,TGCAGTGGGATTAGCGGTAGCACAGATACGCAGTATTTT
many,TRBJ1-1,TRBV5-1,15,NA,CASSLAALPGTEAFF,TGCGCCAGCAGCTTGGCCGCCCTTCCGGGTACTGAAGCTTTCTTT
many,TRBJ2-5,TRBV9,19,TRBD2,CASSVGTSGGARDQETQYF,TGTGCCAGCAGCGTAGGGACTAGCGGGGGGGCGAGGGACCAAGAGACCCAGTACTTC
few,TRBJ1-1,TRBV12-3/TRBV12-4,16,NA,CASSLGSRRRNTEAFF,TGTGCCAGCAGTTTAGGCAGCCGGAGGCGGAACACTGAAGCTTTCTTT
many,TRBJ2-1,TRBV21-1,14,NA,CASPGLSSYNEQFF,TGTGCCAGCCCCGGACTCAGCTCCTACAATGAGCAGTTCTTC
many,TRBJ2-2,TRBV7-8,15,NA,CASSPPSGANGELFF,TGTGCCAGCAGCCCCCCCTCAGGGGCAAACGGGGAGCTGTTTTTT
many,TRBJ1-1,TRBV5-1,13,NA,CASIDASGGQAFF,TGCGCCAGCATCGACGCAAGCGGGGGGCAGGCTTTCTTT
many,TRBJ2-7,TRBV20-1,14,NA,CSARDRTSFYEQYF,TGCAGTGCTAGAGATCGTACTAGCTTCTACGAGCAGTACTTC
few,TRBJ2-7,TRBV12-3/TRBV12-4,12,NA,CASSLGGQGQYF,TGTGCCAGCAGTTTAGGTGGGCAGGGCCAGTACTTC
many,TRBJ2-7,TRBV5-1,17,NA,CASSLRGALTLSYEQYF,TGCGCCAGCAGCTTACGGGGGGCTCTTACCCTCTCCTACGAGCAGTACTTC
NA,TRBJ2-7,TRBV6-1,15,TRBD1,CASSLDRGLTYEQYF,TGTGCCAGCAGTCTAGACAGGGGGCTGACCTACGAGCAGTACTTC
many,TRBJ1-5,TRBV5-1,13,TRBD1,CASSLGQGQPQHF,TGTGCCAGCAGCTTAGGACAGGGTCAGCCCCAGCATTTT
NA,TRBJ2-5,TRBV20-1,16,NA,CSALAGSTLPGETQYF,TGCAGTGCTCTGGCGGGGTCCACTCTTCCGGGAGAGACCCAGTACTTC
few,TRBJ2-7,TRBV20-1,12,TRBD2,CSAGGLAGEQYF,TGCAGTGCTGGGGGACTAGCAGGCGAGCAGTACTTC
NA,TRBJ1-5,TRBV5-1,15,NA,CASSPGWGGDQPQHF,TGCGCCAGCAGCCCCGGGTGGGGTGGGGATCAGCCCCAGCATTTT
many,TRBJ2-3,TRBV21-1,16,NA,CASSKGGQGGPDTQYF,TGTGCCAGCAGCAAAGGCGGACAGGGCGGCCCAGATACGCAGTATTTT
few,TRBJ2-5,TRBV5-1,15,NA,CASSLATGRGETQYF,TGCGCCAGCAGCTTGGCGACGGGGAGAGGAGAGACCCAGTACTTC
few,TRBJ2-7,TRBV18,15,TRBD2,CASSVLAEGTWEQYF,TGTGCCAGCTCAGTACTAGCGGAAGGAACCTGGGAGCAGTACTTC
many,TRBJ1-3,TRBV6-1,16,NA,CASSQLMGLAGNTIYF,TGTGCCAGCAGCCAATTGATGGGACTGGCCGGAAACACCATATATTTT
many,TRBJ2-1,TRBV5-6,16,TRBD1,CASSLGGQGAYNEQFF,TGTGCCAGCAGCTTGGGCGGACAGGGGGCCTACAATGAGCAGTTCTTC
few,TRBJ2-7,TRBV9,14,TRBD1,CASSVGTGTHEQYF,TGTGCCAGCAGCGTCGGGACAGGAACCCACGAGCAGTACTTC
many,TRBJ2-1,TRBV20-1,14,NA,CSARDSSRRNEQFF,TGCAGTGCTAGAGATTCGTCCCGACGGAATGAGCAGTTCTTC
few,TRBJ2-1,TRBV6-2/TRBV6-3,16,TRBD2,CASSSHLSGTYNEQFF,TGTGCCAGCAGTTCCCACCTGAGCGGGACTTACAATGAGCAGTTCTTC
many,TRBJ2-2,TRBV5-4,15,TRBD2,CASSSSGRVTGELFF,TGTGCCAGCAGCTCCTCCGGGAGGGTGACCGGGGAGCTGTTTTTT
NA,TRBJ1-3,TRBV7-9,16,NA,CATNEVRLASGNTIYF,TGTGCCACCAATGAAGTACGGCTCGCCTCTGGAAACACCATATATTTT
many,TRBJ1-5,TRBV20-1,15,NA,CSATNTKLGVQPQHF,TGCAGTGCTACCAATACCAAACTGGGGGTTCAGCCCCAGCATTTT
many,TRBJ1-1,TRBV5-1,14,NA,CASSAYQLGTEAFF,TGCGCCAGCAGCGCCTATCAACTTGGAACTGAAGCTTTCTTT
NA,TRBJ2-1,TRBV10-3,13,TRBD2,CAISEFSGDEQFF,TGTGCCATCAGTGAATTTAGCGGGGATGAGCAGTTCTTC
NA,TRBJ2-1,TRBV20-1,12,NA,CSAPRGLNEQFF,TGCAGTGCTCCCCGAGGGCTCAATGAGCAGTTCTTC
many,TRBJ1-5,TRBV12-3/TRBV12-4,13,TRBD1,CASIGDRDQPQHF,TGTGCCAGCATTGGGGACAGAGATCAGCCCCAGCATTTT
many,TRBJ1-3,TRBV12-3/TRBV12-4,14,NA,CASRRASSGNTIYF,TGTGCCAGCAGACGGGCTAGCTCTGGAAACACCATATATTTT
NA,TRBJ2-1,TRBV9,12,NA,CASSVGRNEQFF,TGTGCCAGCAGCGTTGGGAGGAATGAGCAGTTCTTC
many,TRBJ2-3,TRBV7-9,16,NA,CASSPRRGLIRDTQYF,TGTGCCAGCAGCCCCCGGAGGGGCCTGATCAGAGATACGCAGTATTTT
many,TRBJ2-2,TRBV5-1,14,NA,CASSFNGENGELFF,TGCGCCAGCAGCTTTAATGGGGAGAACGGGGAGCTGTTTTTT
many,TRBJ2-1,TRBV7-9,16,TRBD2,CASSYRLAEGHNEQFF,TGTGCCAGCAGTTATCGACTAGCGGAGGGACACAATGAGCAGTTCTTC
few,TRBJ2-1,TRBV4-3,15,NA,CASSQGLDRYNEQFF,TGCGCCAGCAGCCAAGGGCTCGATAGGTACAATGAGCAGTTCTTC
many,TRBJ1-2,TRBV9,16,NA,CASSLRVEGSSYGYTF,TGTGCCAGCAGCCTGAGGGTGGAGGGTAGTTCCTATGGCTACACCTTC
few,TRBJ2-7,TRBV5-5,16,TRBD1,CASSLDPGQGNYEQYF,TGTGCCAGCAGCTTAGATCCGGGACAGGGGAACTACGAGCAGTACTTC
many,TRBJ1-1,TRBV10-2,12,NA,CASSEFRSGAFF,TGCGCCAGCAGTGAGTTCAGGTCTGGAGCTTTCTTT